This TCR beta chain was obtained from a study of early T cells in non-severe SARS-CoV-2 infection. Study details: Whole-blood bulk RNA, unsorted, was sequenced, and chains were unpaired. General study findings and limits: VDJdb matching favored anti-spike CD8 responses, missing private and CD4 specificities.

CDR3 length equals 16 residues. Trimming removed 3 bases at V and 0 bases at J, with 15 bases between. Germline V lookup: CDR1 KGHSH, CDR2 LQKENI. The TCR library protocol attached unique molecular identifiers to the individual cDNA molecules. MiXCR, applied by TCRdb to the 5' RACE reads, yields one record per CDR3 protein. This sample has 55,000 to 80,000 distinct CDR3 sequences, with approximately 12% found just once. The sample holds a few counts of this clonotype. What it binds is not known. The material sequenced was whole blood. The V gene is TRBV18, the J gene TRBJ2-7; D perhaps matches TRBD1 (6 bases). This receptor was obtained from an adult who was a healthcare worker with PCR-confirmed SARS-CoV-2 infection or an uninfected control (not recorded which). CDR3 in DNA: TGTGCCAGCTCACCTTCGGCAGGGGCCAACTCCTACGAGCAGTACTTC. Encoded protein: CASSPSAGANSYEQYF.